The TCR beta chain described here comes from a study of regulatory T cells in long-lasting Graves disease. Time point indicated: newly diagnosed GD, antithyroid drugs for less than 3 months. Extracted RNA from PBMCs served as the source of the TCR library. With regard to this clonotype: Possible read error: a much larger clone is one base away.

Building the TCR beta libraries relied on iRepertoire HTBI primers, and CDR3 regions underwent Arm-PCR. Source study methods: Spanning all samples, the identified segments comprised around 62 TRBV and 14 to 15 TRBJ. A single record per CDR3 protein comes from TCRdb applying MiXCR to the multiplex PCR reads. The V and J calls reflect TCRdb's pipeline rather than the authors' work. This repertoire shows about 530,000 distinct CDR3 sequences, roughly 15% found once; its top ten account for 25%. The germline V and J ends were trimmed by 2 bases and 2 bases, with 14 bases remaining between them. The CDR3 spans 16 residues. In addition, the sample was reused for a study of T cells in Graves' hyperthyroidism and ophthalmopathy. As that study records: The HTBI primer set drove a first-round RT-PCR of the TCR CDR3. Ophthalmopathy and stable hyperthyroidism were told apart by a 13 V-J model.

This TCR derives from a woman between 40 and 65 years old with Graves disease. Source: peripheral blood mononuclear cells (PBMCs), taken at new diagnosis, from a patient treated with antithyroid drugs. The chain uses TRBV12-3 or TRBV12-4 and TRBJ2-3; no definite D call. As DNA, the CDR3 is TGTGCCAGCAGTTTAAGGGCGGCAGTTATCACAGATACGCAGTATTTT. This encodes CASSLRAAVITDTQYF.